This TCR beta chain was identified during a study of blood T cell repertoires in COVID-19. At the level of the study: COVID-19 samples from acute and convalescent phases originated in the United States, Italy and Spain.

In the original analysis: The authors estimated nucleated cell counts from reference gene primer amplification. Profiling relied on immunoSEQ multiplex PCR, and the TCRdb table lists in-frame clones only, not all of them. The V and J calls and the clone size are those of that table, but D and trimming were determined from the DNA. Here the sample spans some 38,000 clones, about 76% being singletons. The Seattle site enrolled patients during active infection and followed them longitudinally. V was cut by 3 bases and J by 8 bases, with 16 bases left in between. Germline V gene sequence: CDR1 SGHDN, CDR2 FVKESK. This CDR3 comprises 14 residues.

This receptor was taken from a man between 65 and 85 years old with COVID-19, enrolled during active disease. This chain joins TRBV14 and TRBJ1-2; no reliable D call. Sample: peripheral blood. CDR3 residues: CASSHITSGDGYTF. Written as DNA, the CDR3 is TGTGCCAGCAGCCATATAACGTCGGGTGACGGCTACACCTTC.